The clone carrying this T cell receptor (beta chain) turned up a few times. Its antigen is currently unknown. This sample stems from a study of T-cell memory formation after mild COVID-19. Study-level background: TCR clusters largely stayed donor specific.

Trimming removed 1 base from V and 2 bases from J, with 12 bases in between. The CDR3 has 16 residues. Germline CDR1 LGHNA, CDR2 YSLEER. 5'RACE primed at constant segments yielded TCR alpha and TCR beta cDNA libraries bearing sample barcodes and UMIs. TCRdb re-analysed the 5' RACE reads in MiXCR, keeping a single row per CDR3 protein. Of 200,000 to 300,000 distinct CDR3 sequences in the sample, approximately 15% were seen once. Study results and caveats: Contracting CD4+ clones were located mainly in CM and EM, and CD8+ clones in EMRA. Clones contracting day 15 to 85 were balanced CD4/CD8; later expanders leaned CD4+.

Sequencing input: PBMCs or a T cell subset sorted from them (not recorded which). The rearrangement links TRBV4-3 to TRBJ2-1; a weak D match, TRBD2 (6 bases). This receptor was identified in a man aged 18 to 30 who had mild COVID-19 (a few samples of this study predate the infection). Cell type and time point are not known. CDR3: CASSQGAGLAYNEQFF. The CDR3 region has the DNA TGCGCCAGCAGCCAAGGGGCGGGGTTAGCCTACAATGAGCAGTTCTTC.